This is a list of T cell receptor beta chains from one sample in a study of blood T cells in healthy people across ages. TCRdb re-called the 5' RACE reads with MiXCR, one entry per CDR3 protein. Among about 1.4 million distinct CDR3 sequences, roughly 64% were seen once, and the ten largest hold 5.5% to 8%. Sequences were obtained from blood. The receptors stem from a man between 18 and 35 years old in good health. The CDR3 runs from the conserved cysteine through the conserved F or W. A D gene is named only where the DNA matches it firmly. Expanded clones get a size class; other rows say once, few or many, or leave the size out.

D	V	size	J	CDR3	DNA
TRBD2	TRBV5-1	-	TRBJ2-1	CASSLAGSGNYNEQFF	TGCGCCAGCAGCTTGGCCGGTAGCGGGAACTACAATGAGCAGTTCTTC
TRBD1	TRBV5-1	-	TRBJ2-7	CASSLAGQGGEQYF	TGCGCCAGCAGCTTGGCGGGACAGGGCGGCGAGCAGTACTTC
-	TRBV10-1	-	TRBJ2-7	CASSEQGRVEQYF	TGCGCCAGCAGTGAGCAGGGAAGGGTCGAGCAGTACTTC
-	TRBV20-1	-	TRBJ2-7	CSAREWQYEQYF	TGCAGTGCTAGAGAGTGGCAGTACGAGCAGTACTTC
TRBD2	TRBV20-1	-	TRBJ2-3	CSAKGLAEITDTQYF	TGCAGTGCTAAGGGACTAGCGGAGATCACAGATACGCAGTATTTT
-	TRBV10-3	few	TRBJ2-4	CAISDQGGGNIQYF	TGTGCCATCAGTGATCAGGGGGGTGGAAACATTCAGTACTTC
-	TRBV19	-	TRBJ1-1	CASKGRRNTEAFF	TGTGCCAGCAAGGGACGGCGAAACACTGAAGCTTTCTTT
-	TRBV7-2	-	TRBJ1-1	CASKVLGDTEAFF	TGTGCCAGCAAGGTTTTAGGGGACACTGAAGCTTTCTTT
-	TRBV3-1	few	TRBJ2-4	CASNDRRSHIQYF	TGTGCCAGCAACGACAGGCGGTCGCACATTCAGTACTTC
TRBD1	TRBV28	-	TRBJ1-1	CASSFRTGAPERTEAFF	TGTGCCAGCAGTTTTCGGACAGGGGCCCCCGAACGGACTGAAGCTTTCTTT